This TCR beta chain derives from a study of immune characterization of retroperitoneal liposarcoma. TCRdb fed the PCR reads into MiXCR, producing one record per CDR3 protein. The repertoire holds about 10,000 distinct CDR3 sequences, with about 25% as singletons. This clonotype is classed as large. The germline gives CDR1 MNHNS, CDR2 SASEGT. V lost 0 bases and J 11 bases, leaving 13 bases between the germline ends. CDR3 length: 13 amino acids. Source material: blood. The chain combines TRBV6-1 with TRBJ1-1; no clear D. This receptor was identified in a male donor with retroperitoneal liposarcoma. The CDR3 is CASSEALRVFAFF. As DNA, the CDR3 is TGTGCCAGCAGTGAAGCGCTTAGGGTGTTTGCTTTCTTT.